The present entry profiles one T cell receptor beta chain with its context. J was trimmed by 4 bases and V by 5 bases; bases with no gene match: 8. The CDR3 spans 14 residues. Germline loops: CDR1 SGHRS, CDR2 YFSETQ. Sequencing used immunoSEQ multiplex PCR; TCRdb keeps in-frame clones, though not all of them. Of approximately 260,000 clones listed, around 84% are singletons. These data come from a study of blood T cell repertoires in COVID-19. Sequenced input: PBMCs or T cells enriched from blood (not recorded which). The V gene is TRBV5-1, the J gene TRBJ1-2; 7 positions match TRBD1. This TCR came from a man aged 25-45 years with acute COVID-19. The CDR3 spells CASRHTGDIYGYTF. The CDR3 bases are TGCGCCAGCAGACATACAGGGGATATCTATGGCTACACCTTC.